This TCR beta chain comes out of a study of blood T cell repertoires in COVID-19. Overall study context: Sites in the United States, Italy and Spain provided acute and convalescent COVID-19 samples. Sources were T cells, B-cell-depleted T cells, or PBMCs; the material itself was cDNA or gDNA.

Seattle patients were enrolled during active infection and followed longitudinally. As handled by the study authors: Amplified reference gene primers provided the basis for estimating nucleated cell counts. Measured with immunoSEQ multiplex PCR; TCRdb has only the in-frame clones, and not every one. That table furnishes V, J and clone size, whereas the DNA furnished D and trimming. There are some 300,000 clones in the sample; around 90% occur only once, and around 5.8% lies in the top ten. The V end lost 3 bases, the J end lost 13 bases, and 10 bases lay between the germline ends. The germline V gene encodes CDR1 MNHNS and CDR2 SASEGT. The length of the CDR3 is 11 residues.

The sample consisted of peripheral blood. The chain employs TRBV6-1 and TRBJ2-1; D is perhaps TRBD1 (5 bases). The sequence was obtained from a woman in her forties or fifties with COVID-19, enrolled during active disease. For the CDR3, the DNA is TGTGCCAGCAGTGAGGGAAGGGGTCAGTTCTTC. Translation gives CASSEGRGQFF.